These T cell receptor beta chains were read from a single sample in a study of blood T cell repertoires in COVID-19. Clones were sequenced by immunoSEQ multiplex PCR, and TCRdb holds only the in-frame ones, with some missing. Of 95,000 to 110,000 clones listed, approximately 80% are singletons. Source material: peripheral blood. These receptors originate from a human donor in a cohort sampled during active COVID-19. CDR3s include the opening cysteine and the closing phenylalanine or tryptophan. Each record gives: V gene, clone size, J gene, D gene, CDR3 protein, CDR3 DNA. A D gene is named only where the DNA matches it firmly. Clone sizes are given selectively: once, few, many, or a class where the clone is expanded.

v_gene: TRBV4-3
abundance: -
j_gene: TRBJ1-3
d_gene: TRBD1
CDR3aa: CASSLGTAAGNTIYF
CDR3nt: TGCGCCAGCAGCCTCGGGACAGCGGCTGGAAACACCATATATTTT

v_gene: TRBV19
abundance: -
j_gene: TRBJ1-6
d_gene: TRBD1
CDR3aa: CASSNWDSASPLHF
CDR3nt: TGTGCCAGTAGTAACTGGGACAGTGCGTCTCCCCTCCACTTT

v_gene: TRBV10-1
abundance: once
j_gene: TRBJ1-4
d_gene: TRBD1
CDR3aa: CASSGQGANEKLFF
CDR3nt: TGCGCCAGCAGTGGTCAGGGGGCTAATGAAAAACTGTTTTTT

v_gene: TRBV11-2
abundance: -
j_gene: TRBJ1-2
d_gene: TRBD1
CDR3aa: CASSPYQGGGYTF
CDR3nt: TGTGCCAGCAGCCCTTACCAGGGGGGTGGCTACACCTTC

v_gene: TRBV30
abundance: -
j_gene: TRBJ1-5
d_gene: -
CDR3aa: CAWNPGDYSNQPQHF
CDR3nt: TGTGCCTGGAATCCAGGGGATTATAGCAATCAGCCCCAGCATTTT

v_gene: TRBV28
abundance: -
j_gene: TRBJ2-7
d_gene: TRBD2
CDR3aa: CASTPGGSYEQYF
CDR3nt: TGTGCCAGCACGCCGGGGGGCTCCTACGAGCAGTACTTC

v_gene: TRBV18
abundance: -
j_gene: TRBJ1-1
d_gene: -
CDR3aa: CASSPSLSASPAFF
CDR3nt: TGTGCCAGCTCACCTTCGTTAAGTGCTAGCCCAGCTTTCTTT

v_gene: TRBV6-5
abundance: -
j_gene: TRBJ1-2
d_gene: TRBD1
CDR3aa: CASRYTRTGGNYGYTF
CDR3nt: TGTGCCAGCAGATACACCAGGACAGGGGGCAACTATGGCTACACCTTC

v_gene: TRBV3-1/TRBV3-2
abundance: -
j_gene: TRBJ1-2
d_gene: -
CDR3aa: CASSQGGRQSLRYTF
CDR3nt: TGTGCCAGCAGCCAGGGGGGGAGACAGTCCCTACGCTACACCTTC

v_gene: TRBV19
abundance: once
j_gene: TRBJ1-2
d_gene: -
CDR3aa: CASSILGRRAF
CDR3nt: TGTGCCAGTAGTATCTTAGGGCGGAGGGCCTTC

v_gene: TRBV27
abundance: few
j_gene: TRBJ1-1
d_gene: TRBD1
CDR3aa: CASRTQGRNTEAFF
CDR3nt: TGTGCCAGCAGGACACAGGGGAGGAACACTGAAGCTTTCTTT

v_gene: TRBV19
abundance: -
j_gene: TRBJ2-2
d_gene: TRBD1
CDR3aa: CASSAGQGRTGELFF
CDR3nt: TGTGCCAGTAGTGCAGGACAGGGTCGGACCGGGGAGCTGTTTTTT

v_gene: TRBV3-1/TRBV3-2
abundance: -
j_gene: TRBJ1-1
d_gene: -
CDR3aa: CASSQDLGTYEAFF
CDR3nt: TGTGCCAGCAGCCAAGATCTGGGGACATATGAAGCTTTCTTT

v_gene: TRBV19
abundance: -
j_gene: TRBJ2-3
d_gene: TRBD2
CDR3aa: CASSPSGNTQYF
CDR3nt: TGTGCCAGTAGCCCTAGCGGGAATACGCAGTATTTT

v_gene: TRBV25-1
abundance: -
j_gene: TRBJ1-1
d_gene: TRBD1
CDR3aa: CASSETGGAFF
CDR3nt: TGTGCCAGCAGTGAAACAGGGGGGGCTTTCTTT

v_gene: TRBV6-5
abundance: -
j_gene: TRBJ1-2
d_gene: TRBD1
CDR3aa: CASRSGDRVLGYTF
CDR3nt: TGTGCCAGCAGAAGTGGAGACAGGGTTCTTGGCTACACCTTC

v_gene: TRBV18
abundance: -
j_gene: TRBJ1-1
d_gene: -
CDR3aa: CASSKTGMGSMNTEAFF
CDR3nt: TGTGCCAGCTCAAAAACAGGGATGGGGAGCATGAACACTGAAGCTTTCTTT

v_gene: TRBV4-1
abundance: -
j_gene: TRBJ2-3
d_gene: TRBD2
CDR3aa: CASSYSSGGALGTDTQYF
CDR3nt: TGCGCCAGCAGCTACTCAAGCGGGGGGGCCCTTGGTACAGATACGCAGTATTTT

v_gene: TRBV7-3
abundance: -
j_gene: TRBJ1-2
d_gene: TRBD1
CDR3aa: CASSLVQGAPSGYTF
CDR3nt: TGTGCCAGCAGCCTGGTACAGGGGGCGCCGAGCGGCTACACCTTC

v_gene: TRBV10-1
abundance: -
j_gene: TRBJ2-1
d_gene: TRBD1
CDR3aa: CASSETGVGRDEQFF
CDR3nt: TGCGCCAGCAGTGAAACAGGGGTGGGACGCGATGAGCAGTTCTTC

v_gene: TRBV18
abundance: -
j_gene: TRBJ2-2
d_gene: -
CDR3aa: CASSPLQTNTGELFF
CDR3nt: TGTGCCAGCTCACCACTACAAACGAACACCGGGGAGCTGTTTTTT

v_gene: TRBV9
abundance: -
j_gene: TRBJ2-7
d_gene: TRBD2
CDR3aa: CASSSLRGEAVQYF
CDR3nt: TGTGCCAGCAGCTCCCTGCGGGGGGAAGCGGTGCAGTACTTC

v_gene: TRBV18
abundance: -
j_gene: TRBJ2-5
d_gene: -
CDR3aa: CASSPPRTGFGETQYF
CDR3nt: TGTGCCAGCTCACCACCAAGAACAGGGTTCGGGGAGACCCAGTACTTC

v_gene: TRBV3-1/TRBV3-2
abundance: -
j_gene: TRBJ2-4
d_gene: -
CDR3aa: CASSPLTGVRQYF
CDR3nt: TGTGCCAGCAGCCCCCTCACGGGTGTTCGGCAGTACTTC

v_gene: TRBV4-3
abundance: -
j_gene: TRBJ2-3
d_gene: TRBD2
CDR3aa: CASSQLTGLAGGDTQYF
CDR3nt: TGCGCCAGCAGCCAACTAACCGGACTAGCGGGAGGGGATACGCAGTATTTT

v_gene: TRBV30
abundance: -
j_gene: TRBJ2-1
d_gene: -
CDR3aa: CAWGSSYNEQFF
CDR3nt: TGTGCCTGGGGCTCCTCCTACAATGAGCAGTTCTTC

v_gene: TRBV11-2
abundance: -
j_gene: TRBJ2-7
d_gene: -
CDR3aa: CASSLVGGPYEQYF
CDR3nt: TGTGCCAGCAGCTTAGTAGGGGGACCCTACGAGCAGTACTTC

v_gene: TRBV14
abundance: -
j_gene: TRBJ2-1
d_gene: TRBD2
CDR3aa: CASSNREVAGWAYNEQFF
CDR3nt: TGTGCCAGCAGTAACCGGGAGGTAGCGGGGTGGGCCTACAATGAGCAGTTCTTC

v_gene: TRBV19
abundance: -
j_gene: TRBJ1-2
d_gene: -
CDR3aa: CASSILQGGYYGYTF
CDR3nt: TGTGCCAGTAGTATACTCCAGGGAGGGTACTATGGCTACACCTTC

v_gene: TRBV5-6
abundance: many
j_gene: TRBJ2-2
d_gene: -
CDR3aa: CASSLPFEAAGELFF
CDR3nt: TGTGCCAGCAGCTTGCCCTTTGAGGCGGCCGGGGAGCTGTTTTTT

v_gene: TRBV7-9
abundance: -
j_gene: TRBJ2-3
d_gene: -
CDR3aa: CASSLGGHNTDTQYF
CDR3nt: TGTGCCAGCAGCTTAGGGGGACATAACACAGATACGCAGTATTTT

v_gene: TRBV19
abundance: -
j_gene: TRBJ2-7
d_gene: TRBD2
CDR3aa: CASSIDSPGAGGSYEQYF
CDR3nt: TGTGCCAGTAGTATAGATTCCCCAGGAGCGGGGGGCTCCTACGAGCAGTACTTC

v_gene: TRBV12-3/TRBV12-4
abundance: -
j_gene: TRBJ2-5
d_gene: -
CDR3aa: CASSFVGETQYF
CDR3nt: TGTGCCAGCAGTTTCGTGGGCGAGACCCAGTACTTC

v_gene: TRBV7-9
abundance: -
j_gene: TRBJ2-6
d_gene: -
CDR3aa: CASSFGAGLNPGANVLTF
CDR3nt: TGTGCCAGCAGCTTTGGTGCAGGGCTGAATCCTGGGGCCAACGTCCTGACTTTC

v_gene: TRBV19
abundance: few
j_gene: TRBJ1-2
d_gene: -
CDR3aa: CASSIDQDSNYGYTF
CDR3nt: TGTGCCAGTAGTATAGATCAAGACTCCAACTATGGCTACACCTTC

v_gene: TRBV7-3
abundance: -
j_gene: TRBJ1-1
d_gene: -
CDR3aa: CASSLDGGARAFF
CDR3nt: TGTGCCAGCAGCTTGGATGGCGGGGCTAGAGCTTTCTTT

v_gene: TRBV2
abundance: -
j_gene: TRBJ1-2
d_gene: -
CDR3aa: CASSVPLGQTNYGYTF
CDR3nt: TGTGCCAGCAGTGTCCCCCTTGGACAAACTAACTATGGCTACACCTTC

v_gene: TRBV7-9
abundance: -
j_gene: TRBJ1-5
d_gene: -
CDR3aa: CASSPGGGAGQPQHF
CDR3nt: TGTGCCAGCAGCCCAGGTGGGGGCGCAGGTCAGCCCCAGCATTTT

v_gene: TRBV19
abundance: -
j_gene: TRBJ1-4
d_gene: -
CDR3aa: CASSISVSRGEKLFF
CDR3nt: TGTGCCAGTAGTATATCAGTCAGCAGGGGTGAAAAACTGTTTTTT

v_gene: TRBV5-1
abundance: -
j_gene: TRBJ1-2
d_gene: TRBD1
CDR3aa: CASSSRTGTASNYGYTF
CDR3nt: TGCGCCAGCAGCTCCCGGACAGGGACGGCTTCTAACTATGGCTACACCTTC

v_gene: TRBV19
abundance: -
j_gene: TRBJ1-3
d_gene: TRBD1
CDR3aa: CASSVGQSLPGNTIYF
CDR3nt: TGTGCCAGTAGTGTGGGACAGAGTCTTCCTGGAAACACCATATATTTT

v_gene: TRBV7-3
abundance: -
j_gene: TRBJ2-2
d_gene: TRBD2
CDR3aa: CASSPPGLAGATGELFF
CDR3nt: TGTGCCAGCAGCCCACCGGGACTAGCGGGGGCTACTGGGGAGCTGTTTTTT

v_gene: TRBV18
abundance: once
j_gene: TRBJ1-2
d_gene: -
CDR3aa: CASSLLNRNYGYTF
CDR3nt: TGTGCCAGCTCACTACTCAACAGAAACTATGGCTACACCTTC

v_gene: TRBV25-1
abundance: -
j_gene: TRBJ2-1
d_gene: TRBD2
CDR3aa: CASSDPRRLAGGIEQFF
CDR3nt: TGTGCCAGCAGTGATCCCCGTCGACTAGCGGGGGGGATTGAGCAGTTCTTC

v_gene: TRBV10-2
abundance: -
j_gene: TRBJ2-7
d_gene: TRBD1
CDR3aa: CASSELGQGRGEQYF
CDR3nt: TGCGCCAGCAGTGAGCTTGGACAGGGGAGGGGAGAGCAGTACTTC

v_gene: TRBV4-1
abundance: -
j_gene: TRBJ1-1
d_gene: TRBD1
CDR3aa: CASSQAGDRGLSGRWTEAFF
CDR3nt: TGCGCCAGCAGCCAGGCGGGGGACAGGGGGCTATCTGGTCGTTGGACTGAAGCTTTCTTT

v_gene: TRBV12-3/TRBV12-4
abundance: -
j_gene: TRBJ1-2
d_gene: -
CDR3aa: CASSWDTHGYTF
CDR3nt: TGTGCCAGCAGTTGGGACACTCATGGCTACACCTTC

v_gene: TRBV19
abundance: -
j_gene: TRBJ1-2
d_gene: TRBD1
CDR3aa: CASSTRTGLGYTF
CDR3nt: TGTGCCAGTAGTACCAGGACAGGTCTTGGCTACACCTTC

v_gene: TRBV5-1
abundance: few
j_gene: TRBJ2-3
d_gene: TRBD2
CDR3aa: CASSTGSGGTKDTQYF
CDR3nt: TGCGCCAGCAGCACAGGTAGCGGGGGGACTAAAGATACGCAGTATTTT

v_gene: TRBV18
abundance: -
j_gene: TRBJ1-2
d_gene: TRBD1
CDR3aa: CASSPPTGSYGYTF
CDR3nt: TGTGCCAGCTCACCACCGACAGGGAGCTATGGCTACACCTTC

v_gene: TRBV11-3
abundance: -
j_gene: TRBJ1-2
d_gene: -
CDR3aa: CASSLGGRAYGYTF
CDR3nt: TGTGCCAGCAGCTTAGGGGGGCGCGCCTATGGCTACACCTTC